Listed below are T cell receptor beta chains from one sample, sequenced in a study of T-cell reconstitution after alpha-beta-depleted transplantation in children. Using its own MiXCR run on the PCR reads, TCRdb lists one record per CDR3 protein. This table holds about 980,000 distinct CDR3 sequences, about 31% found once. The input for sequencing was PBMCs, mostly from graft donor cells, taken 360 days after TCRalphabeta/CD19-depleted stem cell transplant. These receptors originate from a boy under two years old who had a stem cell transplant for SCID, so the T cells may come from the graft donor. Both conserved end residues are part of each CDR3. The order of the fields is V gene, clone size, D gene, J gene, CDR3 DNA, CDR3 protein. A D gene is named only where the DNA matches it firmly. Only part of the rows carry a size: once, few, many, or a class if the clone is expanded.

TRBV10-3	many	.	TRBJ2-7	TGTGCCATCAGCCAGGGAGCCTACGAGCAGTACTTC	CAISQGAYEQYF
TRBV12-3/TRBV12-4	few	TRBD1	TRBJ2-2	TGTGCCAGCGGATGGACAGGGGCCGTGGCCGGGGAGCTGTTTTTT	CASGWTGAVAGELFF
TRBV11-2	.	.	TRBJ2-1	TGTGCCAGCAGCTTTTCAGGGGTGGTCAATGAGCAGTTCTTC	CASSFSGVVNEQFF
TRBV5-1	.	TRBD1	TRBJ2-6	TGCGCCAGCAGCAGGGACAGTAGCTCTGGGGCCAACGTCCTGACTTTC	CASSRDSSSGANVLTF
TRBV6-2/TRBV6-3	few	.	TRBJ2-3	TGTGCCAGCAGTTACGGAGTGGCTTTGCGCGCAGATACGCAGTATTTT	CASSYGVALRADTQYF
TRBV2	few	.	TRBJ2-1	TGTGCCAGCAACGAGCTGGTCGGACTCTTTGAGCAGTTCTTC	CASNELVGLFEQFF
TRBV4-1	few	TRBD1	TRBJ2-1	TGCGCCAGCAGCCCGTCACCGGGACAGGGGATGGGTGAGCAGTTCTTC	CASSPSPGQGMGEQFF
TRBV15	few	.	TRBJ1-5	TGTGCCACCAGCAGAGATGTGGGTAGGAGTCAGCCCCAGCATTTT	CATSRDVGRSQPQHF
TRBV30	.	.	TRBJ2-1	TGTGCCTGGAGTTGGGTGGATGAGCAGTTCTTC	CAWSWVDEQFF
TRBV5-5	few	TRBD1	TRBJ2-5	TGTGCCAGCAGCTGGACAGGGAATTTTCAAGAGACCCAGTACTTC	CASSWTGNFQETQYF
TRBV3-1	few	TRBD2	TRBJ2-7	TGTGCCAGCAGCCAAGACCTAGCGGGTGCTACCTACGAGCAGTACTTC	CASSQDLAGATYEQYF
TRBV20-1	.	TRBD1	TRBJ1-1	TGCAGTGCTCCCAGGGGGGGGGTGATGAACACTGAAGCTTTCTTT	CSAPRGGVMNTEAFF
TRBV27	.	TRBD1	TRBJ2-7	TGTGCCAGCCGGGACAGGCTCGTAATCTACGAGCAGTACTTC	CASRDRLVIYEQYF
TRBV29-1	few	.	TRBJ2-1	TGCAGCGTTTGGAGTCGGGACAATGAGCAGTTCTTC	CSVWSRDNEQFF
TRBV5-1	.	TRBD1	TRBJ1-5	TGCGCCAGCAGCTCCGGGGACAGGGACAATCAGCCCCAGCATTTT	CASSSGDRDNQPQHF
TRBV20-1	.	TRBD2	TRBJ2-1	TGCAGTGCTTCTAGACTAGCGGGGTTAATGTGGAATGAGCAGTTCTTC	CSASRLAGLMWNEQFF
TRBV20-1	.	.	TRBJ1-5	TGCAGTGCTAGGGCCCTATATAGCAATCAGCCCCAGCATTTT	CSARALYSNQPQHF
TRBV11-2	few	.	TRBJ2-7	TGTGCCAGCAGCCTCGGGGGTGGAGGGTCCGAGCAGTACTTC	CASSLGGGGSEQYF
TRBV12-3/TRBV12-4	.	.	TRBJ1-3	TGTGCCAGCCAGTATGGTACCATATATTTT	CASQYGTIYF
TRBV18	few	.	TRBJ1-1	TGTGCCAGCTCACCACAACGGCAGAACACTGAAGCTTTCTTT	CASSPQRQNTEAFF
TRBV29-1	.	.	TRBJ2-6	TGCAGCGTTGAATCAGGGGATGGGGCCAACGTCCTGACTTTC	CSVESGDGANVLTF
TRBV7-9	.	TRBD2	TRBJ2-5	TGTGCCAGCAGCCAGTACCGGGGGGGAGAGACCCAGTACTTC	CASSQYRGGETQYF
TRBV7-6	.	.	TRBJ2-1	TGTGCCGGACCTCAGACCCAAGCTGAGCAGTTCTTC	CAGPQTQAEQFF
TRBV6-1	.	TRBD1	TRBJ1-1	TGTGCCAGCAGCCCAGGGGGCGTCGACACTGAAGCTTTCTTT	CASSPGGVDTEAFF
TRBV28	.	.	TRBJ1-4	TGTGCCAGCAGTTTAAATGTGCCCAACCTCGGGAATGAAAAACTGTTTTTT	CASSLNVPNLGNEKLFF
TRBV7-2	few	TRBD2	TRBJ2-3	TGTGCCAGCAGCTTAGCGGGACTACCGACAGATACGCAGTATTTT	CASSLAGLPTDTQYF